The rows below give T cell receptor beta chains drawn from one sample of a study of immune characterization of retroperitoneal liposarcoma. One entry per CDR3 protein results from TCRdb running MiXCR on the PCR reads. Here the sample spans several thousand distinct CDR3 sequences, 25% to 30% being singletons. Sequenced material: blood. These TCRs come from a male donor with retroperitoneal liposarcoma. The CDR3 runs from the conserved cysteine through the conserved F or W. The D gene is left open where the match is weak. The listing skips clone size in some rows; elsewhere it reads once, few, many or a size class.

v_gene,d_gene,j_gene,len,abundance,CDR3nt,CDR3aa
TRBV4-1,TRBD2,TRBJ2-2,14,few,TGCGCCAGCAAAGTAGCGGGGGACACCGGGGAGCTGTTTTTT,CASKVAGDTGELFF
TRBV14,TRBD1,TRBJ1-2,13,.,TGTGCCAGCAGCCATGGACAGGTCTATGGCTACACCTTC,CASSHGQVYGYTF
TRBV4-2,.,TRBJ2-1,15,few,TGTGCCAGCAGCCAAGGGTTCGCGGCTTACAATGAGCAGTTCTTC,CASSQGFAAYNEQFF
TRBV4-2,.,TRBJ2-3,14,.,TGTGCCAGCAGCCAAGTGGAGGGCACAGATACGCAGTATTTT,CASSQVEGTDTQYF
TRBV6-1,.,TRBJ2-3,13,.,TGTGCCAGCAGCCGGGAAGGGACAGATACGCAGTATTTT,CASSREGTDTQYF
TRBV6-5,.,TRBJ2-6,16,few,TGTGCCAGCAGTTCCCAAGGCTTATCTGGGGCCAACGTCCTGACTTTC,CASSSQGLSGANVLTF
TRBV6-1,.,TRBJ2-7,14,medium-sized,TGTGCCAGCAGGGGGGCGTCTTACTCCTACGAGCAGTACTTC,CASRGASYSYEQYF
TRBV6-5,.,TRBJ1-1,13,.,TGTGCCAGCAGTTACTCGACGGGCACTGAAGCTTTCTTT,CASSYSTGTEAFF
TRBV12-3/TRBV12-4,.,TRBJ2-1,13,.,TGTGCCAGCAGTTTAAGTACGTACAATGAGCAGTTCTTC,CASSLSTYNEQFF
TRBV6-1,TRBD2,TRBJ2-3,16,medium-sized,TGTGCCACCCTCTCTACGGGCCGCGGGGGGCCAGATACGCAGTATTTT,CATLSTGRGGPDTQYF
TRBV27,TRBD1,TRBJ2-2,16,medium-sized,TGTGCCAGCAACCTACTAGGGACAGCGAACACCGGGGAGCTGTTTTTT,CASNLLGTANTGELFF
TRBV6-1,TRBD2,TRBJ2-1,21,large,TGTGCCAGCAGTGAACACAGGGGAGGGACTAGCGGGAGCTTACGTTACAATGAGCAGTTCTTC,CASSEHRGGTSGSLRYNEQFF
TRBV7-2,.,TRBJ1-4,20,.,TGTGCCAGCAGCCTCAACCTCCGCAGGGTGCTCTCGGCCGGCAATGAAAAACTGTTTTTT,CASSLNLRRVLSAGNEKLFF
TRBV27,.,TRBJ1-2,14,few,TGTGCCAGCAGTTTATCGAGCAGGGGCGATGGCTACACCTTC,CASSLSSRGDGYTF
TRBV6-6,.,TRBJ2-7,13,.,TGTGCCAGCAGTTACTCGAGGTACTACGAGCAGTACTTC,CASSYSRYYEQYF
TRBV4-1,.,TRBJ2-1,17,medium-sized,TGCGCCAGCAGCCAACACTTTCCCGGGGGCAAGGGCAATGAGCAGTTCTTC,CASSQHFPGGKGNEQFF
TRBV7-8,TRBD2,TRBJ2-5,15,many,TGTGCCAGCAGCAATAGCGGGAGGGCTCGAGAGACCCAGTACTTC,CASSNSGRARETQYF
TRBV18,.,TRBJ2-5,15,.,TGTGCCAGCTCTCGCCCGGGGCAGGGTTCAGAGACCCAGTACTTC,CASSRPGQGSETQYF
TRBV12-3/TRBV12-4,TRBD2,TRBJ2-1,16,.,TGTGCCAGCAGGGGGCTAGCGGGAGTCAGGGGCAATGAGCAGTTCTTC,CASRGLAGVRGNEQFF
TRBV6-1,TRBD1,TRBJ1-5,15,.,TGTGCCAGCAGCGGGGACAGGTCCGCGGGGCAGCCCCAGCATTTT,CASSGDRSAGQPQHF
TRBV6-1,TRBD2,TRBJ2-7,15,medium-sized,TGTGCCAGCAGTCATACTAGCGGGGCCCCCTACGAGCAGTACTTC,CASSHTSGAPYEQYF
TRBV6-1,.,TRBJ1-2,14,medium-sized,TGTGCCAGCAGTGAAATCCGGGTGGCACATGGCTACACCTTC,CASSEIRVAHGYTF
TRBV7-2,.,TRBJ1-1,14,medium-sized,TGTGCCAGCAGCTTACGGCAGGGTGGCACTGAAGCTTTCTTT,CASSLRQGGTEAFF
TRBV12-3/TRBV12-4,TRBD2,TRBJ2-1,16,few,TGTGCCAGCAGTTCCTCCGGGACTAGCGGGAGCCATGAGCAGTTCTTC,CASSSSGTSGSHEQFF
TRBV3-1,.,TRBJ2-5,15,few,TGTGCCAGCAGCCAAGCTGCCGGGGGAGCCCCCCGCTTGTACTTC,CASSQAAGGAPRLYF
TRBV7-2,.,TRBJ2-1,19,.,TGTGCCAGCAGCCCTCAGGGATTCTTCCGGGGTAGCTCCTACAATGAGCAGTTCTTC,CASSPQGFFRGSSYNEQFF
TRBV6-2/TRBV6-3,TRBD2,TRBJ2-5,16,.,TGTGCCAGCAGTTACCGGCCCGGGGGGATAGTTGAGACCCAGTACTTC,CASSYRPGGIVETQYF
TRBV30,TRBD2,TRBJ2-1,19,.,TGTGCCTGGAGTCCGGTAAGACTAGCGGAGTCGAGAGCCTACAATGAGCAGTTCTTC,CAWSPVRLAESRAYNEQFF
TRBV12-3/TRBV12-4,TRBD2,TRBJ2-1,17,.,TGTGCCAGCAGTTTACGGGCTAGCGGGAGTATAACGAATGAGCAGTTCTTC,CASSLRASGSITNEQFF
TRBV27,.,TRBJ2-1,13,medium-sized,TGTGCCAGCAGTCCATACAGAAACAATGAGCAGTTCTTC,CASSPYRNNEQFF
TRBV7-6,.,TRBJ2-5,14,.,TGTGCCAGCAGCTACGGGACTCTAAAAGAGACCCAGTACTTC,CASSYGTLKETQYF
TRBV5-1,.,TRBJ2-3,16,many,TGCGCCAGCAGCTTGGGCTGGGGCAGGGCCACAGATACGCAGTATTTT,CASSLGWGRATDTQYF
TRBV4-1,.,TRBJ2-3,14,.,TGCGCCAGCAGCCAAGAGGCAATGACAGATACGCAGTATTTT,CASSQEAMTDTQYF
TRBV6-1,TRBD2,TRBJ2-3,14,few,TGTGCCAGCAGTCCGGGACTAGCCGTCGATACGCAGTATTTT,CASSPGLAVDTQYF
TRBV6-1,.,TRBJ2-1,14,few,TGTGCCAGCAGTGAAGGGACAGCCTACAATGAGCAGTTCTTC,CASSEGTAYNEQFF
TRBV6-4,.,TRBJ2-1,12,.,TGTGCCAGCAGTGACTCGATGGACGAGCAGTTCTTC,CASSDSMDEQFF
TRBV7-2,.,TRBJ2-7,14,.,TGTGCCAGCAGCTTAGTCAGCGGGTCCTACGAGCAGTACTTC,CASSLVSGSYEQYF
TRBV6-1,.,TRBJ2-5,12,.,TGTGCCAGCAGTTACAGACAAGAGACCCAGTACTTC,CASSYRQETQYF
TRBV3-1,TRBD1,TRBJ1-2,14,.,TGTGCCAGCAGCCATGGACAGGGAGGCTATGGCTACACCTTC,CASSHGQGGYGYTF
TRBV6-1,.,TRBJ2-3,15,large,TGTGCCAGCAGTGCCAGGTTAGGGGGCACAGATACGCAGTATTTT,CASSARLGGTDTQYF
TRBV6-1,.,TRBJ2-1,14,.,TGTGCCAGCAGTGAAGCGCCTAGGACATACGAGCAGTTCTTC,CASSEAPRTYEQFF
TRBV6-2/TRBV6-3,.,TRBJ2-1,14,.,TGTGCCAGCAGTGACGGCGGCAGAAACTACGAGCAGTTCTTC,CASSDGGRNYEQFF
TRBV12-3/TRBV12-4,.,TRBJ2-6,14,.,TGTGCCAGCAGTCAAAGCTCTGGGGCCAACGTCCTGACTTTC,CASSQSSGANVLTF
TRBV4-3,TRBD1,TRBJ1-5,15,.,TGCGCCAGCAGCCAAGGGGACAGGGAGAATCAGCCCCAGCATTTT,CASSQGDRENQPQHF
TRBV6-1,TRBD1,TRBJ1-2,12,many,TGTGCCAGCAGTCTCCGGACAGGGTCCTACACCTTC,CASSLRTGSYTF
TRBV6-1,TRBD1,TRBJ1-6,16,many,TGTGCCAGCAGTGCTGGTAGGACAGGGGATAATTCACCCCTCCACTTT,CASSAGRTGDNSPLHF
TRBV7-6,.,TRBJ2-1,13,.,TGTGCCAGCAGCTTAGCGTACTTCAATGAGCAGTTCTTC,CASSLAYFNEQFF
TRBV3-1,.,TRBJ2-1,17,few,TGTGCCAGCAGCCCCCCGGATGGAACGGGCCAATACAATGAGCAGTTCTTC,CASSPPDGTGQYNEQFF
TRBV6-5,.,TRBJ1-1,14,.,TGTGCCAGCAGGTACCTACAGGGTATCACTGAAGCTTTCTTT,CASRYLQGITEAFF
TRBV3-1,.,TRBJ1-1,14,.,TGTGCCAGCAGCCAAGGCCTGGGAGCTATTGAAGCTTTCTTT,CASSQGLGAIEAFF
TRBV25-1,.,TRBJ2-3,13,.,TGTGCCAGTTCTTACTCTAGCACAGATACGCAGTATTTT,CASSYSSTDTQYF